This entry lists 24 T cell receptor beta chains sequenced from one sample in a study of regulatory T cells in long-lasting Graves disease. Relying on iRepertoire HTBI primers and Arm-PCR of CDR3 regions, the team built TCR beta libraries. TCRdb fed the multiplex PCR reads into MiXCR, producing one record per CDR3 protein. The table shows 400,000 to 550,000 distinct CDR3 sequences, with over 15% occurring only once. Stated time point: newly diagnosed GD, antithyroid drugs for less than 3 months. RNA isolated from PBMCs was used to make the TCR library. Another study also made use of these data, one on T cells in Graves' hyperthyroidism and ophthalmopathy.

The sequences come from peripheral blood mononuclear cells (PBMCs), collected at new diagnosis, from a patient treated with antithyroid drugs. The receptors were sampled from a woman aged 18-29 years with Graves disease.

Many counts were recorded for this clonotype. The chain combines TRBV28 with TRBJ2-3, with D unclear. The CDR3 spans 13 residues. The germline V and J ends were trimmed by 1 base and 3 bases, with 5 bases remaining between them. Germline V gene lookup returns CDR1 MDHEN and CDR2 SYDVKM. DNA for the CDR3: TGTGCCAGCAGTTTATATGGGACAGATACGCAGTATTTT. Its protein product is CASSLYGTDTQYF.

This clonotype was detected ten times or more. J is TRBJ2-3 and V is TRBV2; 10 nucleotides agree with TRBD2. With V trimmed by 8 bases and J by 2 bases, 7 bases remained unmatched. Germline CDR1 SNHLY, CDR2 FYNNEI. The CDR3 consists of 15 residues. CDR3 amino acids: CASVSGRVDTDTQYF. DNA for the CDR3: TGTGCCAGCGTGAGCGGGAGGGTGGACACAGATACGCAGTATTTT.

The chain recombines TRBV2 with TRBJ1-6, with 8 bases aligning to TRBD1. V lost 5 bases to trimming and J lost 6 bases; unmatched junction nucleotides: 6. Germline V gene sequence: CDR1 SNHLY, CDR2 FYNNEI. This CDR3 is built from 15 residues. CDR3 in DNA: TGTGCCAGCAGTTCAGGGGGCTCGTTTAATTCACCCCTCCACTTT. Residues: CASSSGGSFNSPLHF.

This chain uses TRBV20-1 with TRBJ2-7; 9 bases line up with TRBD1. J lost 4 bases, V lost 3 bases, and 7 bases had no gene match. CDR3 length equals 14 residues. Germline CDR1 DFQATT, CDR2 SNEGSKA (reference sequence). CDR3 in amino acids: CSARAGTGFYEQYF. Here the CDR3 DNA reads TGCAGTGCTAGGGCCGGGACAGGGTTTTACGAGCAGTACTTC.

The chain couples TRBV29-1 to TRBJ1-1, with D possibly being TRBD1 (5 bases). Germline CDR1 SQVTM, CDR2 ANQGSEA. V lost 4 bases and J lost 8, with 14 bases in between. The CDR3 extends over 12 amino acids. For the CDR3, the DNA is TGCAGCGTTGTCTGGGGCGCCCAGGAAGCTTTCTTT. Translated, it gives CSVVWGAQEAFF.

The chain links TRBV5-1 to TRBJ1-1; perhaps TRBD1 as D (6 bases). V dropped 0 bases and J dropped 6 bases, with 12 bases sitting between them. The germline gives CDR1 SGHRS, CDR2 YFSETQ. This CDR3 is built from 14 residues. The CDR3 loop reads CASSLEGGGSEAFF. The DNA of the CDR3 is TGCGCCAGCAGCTTGGAGGGGGGTGGCTCTGAAGCTTTCTTT.

The rearrangement joins TRBV28 to TRBJ2-1, with 9 bases aligning to TRBD2. The J segment lost 6 bases and the V segment lost 5 bases, leaving 8 bases of the junction unmatched. Per the germline V gene, CDR1 is MDHEN and CDR2 is SYDVKM. The CDR3 length is 15 residues. CDR3 DNA sequence: TGTGCCAGCAGTCCGGGAGGAGCGGGAGGCAATGAGCAGTTCTTC. The encoded protein is CASSPGGAGGNEQFF. Supplemented by reference TRBV28 and TRBJ2-1, the full variable domain reads DVKVTQSSRYLVKRTGEKVFLECVQDMDHENMFWYRQDPGLGLRLIYFSYDVKMKEKGDIPEGYSVSREKKERFSLILESASTNQTSMYLCASSPGGAGGNEQFFGPGTRLTVL.

The CDR3 sequence: CASIGEGGAHNYGYTF. In DNA, the CDR3 is TGTGCCAGCATAGGGGAGGGGGGGGCGCATAACTATGGCTACACCTTC. This chain uses TRBV2 with TRBJ1-2; maybe TRBD1 (6 bases). Looked up from germline, CDR1 is SNHLY and CDR2 is FYNNEI. The CDR3 extends over 16 amino acids. Trimming took off 7 bases at V and 1 base at J, with 19 bases between the two ends.

The chain joins TRBV5-5 to TRBJ2-3; 9 nucleotides align to TRBD2. Trimming at V came to 0 bases and at J to 6 bases, leaving 5 bases not matched to a gene. The germline V gene has CDR1 SGHKS and CDR2 YYEKEE (reference sequence). The CDR3 extends over 15 amino acids. The CDR3 sequence is CASSLGGGGVDTQYF. CDR3 coding DNA: TGTGCCAGCAGCTTGGGCGGGGGGGGAGTGGATACGCAGTATTTT.

This clonotype was detected many times. CDR3 DNA: TGTGCCAGCAGCCCGGACACCACAGATACGCAGTATTTT. Amino acids: CASSPDTTDTQYF. The J gene is TRBJ2-3, the V gene TRBV7-3, with D possibly matching TRBD1 (5 bases). V was clipped by 5 bases and J by 2 bases, with 8 bases between them. The CDR3 covers 13 residues. Germline lookup yields CDR1 SGHTA and CDR2 FQGTGA.

This clonotype occurred many times. The CDR3 DNA reads TGTGCCAGCAGAGGGGGGCCCATCCTCTATGGCTACACCTTC. This translates into CASRGGPILYGYTF. This chain connects TRBV28 to TRBJ1-2; D is possibly TRBD1 (6 bases). The ends were cut back, 6 bases at V and 4 bases at J, with 15 bases in the middle. CDR1 is MDHEN, CDR2 SYDVKM, per germline. The CDR3 has 14 amino acids.

The table lists this clonotype with a few counts. The chain combines TRBV7-9 with TRBJ2-5, with 13 bases that match TRBD2. The closer fit of TRBJ2-1 to the DNA end suggests the J call may be wrong. Germline loops: CDR1 SEHNR, CDR2 FQNEAQ (reference sequence). The CDR3 loop spans 17 amino acids. The CDR3 sequence: CASSPMTSGRLNNEQFF. CDR3 nucleotide sequence: TGTGCCAGCAGCCCAATGACTAGCGGGAGGCTTAACAATGAGCAGTTCTTC.

This clonotype has ten or more counts. The J gene is TRBJ1-2, the V gene TRBV28; tentatively, D is TRBD1 (6 bases). This CDR3 is 14 amino acids long. Germline V gene sequence: CDR1 MDHEN, CDR2 SYDVKM. V was cut by 2 bases and J by 1 base, with 8 bases left in between. In DNA form, the CDR3 reads TGTGCCAGCAGTTTACCAGGGGTTAACTATGGCTACACCTTC. Residues: CASSLPGVNYGYTF.

As regards this clonotype: A junction end diverges from the germline sequence, so it may reflect a read error. The chain joins TRBV2 to TRBJ1-4, with TRBD1 matching over 7 bases. CDR1 and CDR2 from the germline V gene are SNHLY and FYNNEI. The CDR3 runs 15 residues. The CDR3, as DNA: TGTGCCAGCAGTGAACCGACAGGGACTAATGAAAGACTGTTTTTT. Translated, it gives CASSEPTGTNERLFF.

This sequence joins TRBV29-1 and TRBJ2-2, with TRBD1 identical over 7 bases. Trimming cost V 5 bases and J 5 bases; bases outside gene matches: 5. Germline CDR1 reads SQVTM; CDR2 reads ANQGSEA. CDR3 length: 13 residues. The CDR3 nucleotides are TGCAGCGTTCTTAGGGGGCGGACCGGGGAGCTGTTTTTT. Translated: CSVLRGRTGELFF.

This clonotype showed up just a few times. A clone one base away is much larger, so this may be a read error. The chain has TRBV11-1 and TRBJ2-1, with 13 bases identical to TRBD2. Judging by the DNA end, TRBJ2-7 fits better; the J call may be wrong. This CDR3 comprises 17 residues. Germline lookup yields CDR1 SGHAT and CDR2 FQDESV (reference sequence). The CDR3 coding sequence is TGTGCCAGCAGCTTAGGGACTAGCGGGGGCTCCTACAATGAGCAGTACTTC. Protein product: CASSLGTSGGSYNEQYF.

About this clonotype itself: One end of the junction varies from germline; a read error may be responsible. The V and J genes are TRBV11-3 and TRBJ2-7, with D perhaps matching TRBD1 (6 bases). CDR3 length: 14 residues. Germline lookup yields CDR1 SGHNT and CDR2 YENEEA. CDR3 region: CASGLEDRNYEQYF. Here the CDR3 DNA reads TGTGCCAGCGGCTTAGAGGACAGAAACTACGAGCAGTACTTC.

This clonotype was counted many times. The V and J genes are TRBV6-5 and TRBJ2-1; 12 positions agree with TRBD2. V trimming: 4 bases; J trimming: 7 bases; junction bases outside the gene matches: 8. This CDR3 is built from 16 residues. From germline, CDR1 is MNHEY and CDR2 SVGAGI. CDR3 amino acids: CASSSVTSGSGNEQFF. For the CDR3, the DNA is TGTGCCAGCAGTTCCGTGACTAGCGGGAGTGGAAATGAGCAGTTCTTC.

This clonotype was detected a few times. The chain employs TRBV5-6 and TRBJ1-1, with D maybe TRBD1 (5 bases). Germline lookup yields CDR1 SGHDT and CDR2 YYEEEE. Trimming cost V 9 bases and J 0 bases, with 15 bases left between them. CDR3 size: 14 residues. The CDR3 DNA reads as TGTGCCACCCACTCCAGGGCGATGAACACTGAAGCTTTCTTT. It specifies CATHSRAMNTEAFF.

This clonotype was detected many times. The chain links TRBV28 to TRBJ2-7; 10 nucleotides align to TRBD2. CDR3 length: 15 residues. V trimming: 6 bases; J trimming: 2 bases; junction bases outside the gene matches: 7. Germline values: CDR1 MDHEN, CDR2 SYDVKM. CDR3 bases: TGTGCCAGCAGCAAACCGGGACTAGCGCCCTACGAGCAGTACTTC. It encodes CASSKPGLAPYEQYF. Full variable domain (remainder filled in from reference TRBV28 and TRBJ2-7): DVKVTQSSRYLVKRTGEKVFLECVQDMDHENMFWYRQDPGLGLRLIYFSYDVKMKEKGDIPEGYSVSREKKERFSLILESASTNQTSMYLCASSKPGLAPYEQYFGPGTRLTVT.

This clonotype was recorded at least ten times. The genes are TRBV11-2 and TRBJ2-1; a weak D match, TRBD1 (6 bases). Germline loops: CDR1 SGHAT, CDR2 FQNNGV. The V end lost 5 bases, the J end lost 5 bases, and 13 bases lay between the germline ends. The CDR3 spans 14 residues. The CDR3 sequence: CASSQNRENNEQFF. CDR3 nucleotides: TGTGCCAGCAGCCAAAACAGGGAAAACAATGAGCAGTTCTTC.

This clonotype was counted only a few times. The J gene is TRBJ2-1, the V gene TRBV18; TRBD2 agrees at 13 bases. With 2 bases clipped from V and 4 bases from J, the junction kept 8 bases outside the gene matches. This CDR3 spans 18 amino acids. From germline, CDR1 is KGHSH and CDR2 LQKENI. In DNA, the CDR3 is TGTGCCAGCTCACCAGCCAGCGGGACTAGCGGGGATTACAATGAGCAGTTCTTC. It specifies CASSPASGTSGDYNEQFF. Using reference TRBV18 and TRBJ2-1 for the parts outside the CDR3, the full variable domain is NAGVMQNPRHLVRRRGQEARLRCSPMKGHSHVYWYRQLPEEGLKFMVYLQKENIIDESGMPKERFSAEFPKEGPSILRIQQVVRGDSAAYFCASSPASGTSGDYNEQFFGPGTRLTVL.

V usage is TRBV18 and J usage is TRBJ1-5, with a tentative D call TRBD1 (5 bases). Germline CDR1 and CDR2: KGHSH and LQKENI. The CDR3 spans 15 residues. V was clipped by 3 bases and J by 5 bases, with 14 bases between them. The DNA for the CDR3 is TGTGCCAGCTCACCCGGGACGAATCGAGATCAGCCCCAGCATTTT. Translating gives CASSPGTNRDQPQHF.

This clonotype was recorded at least ten times. The CDR3 reads CASSYRQASNYGYTF. The CDR3 DNA reads as TGTGCCAGCAGTTACCGACAGGCCTCTAACTATGGCTACACCTTC. The V call is TRBV6-5, the J call TRBJ1-2, with D possibly being TRBD1 (6 bases). V was clipped by 2 bases and J by 0 bases, with 10 bases between them. There are 15 residues in the CDR3. Germline V gene lookup returns CDR1 MNHEY and CDR2 SVGAGI.